This TCR beta chain was found in a study of molecular identifiers for immune sequencing clone quantification. Bulk TCR libraries used previously described methods and listed TCR primers. A single record per CDR3 protein comes from TCRdb applying MiXCR to the PCR reads. Of hundreds of thousands of distinct CDR3 sequences listed, about 25% are singletons. CDR3 length: 15 amino acids. The V gene's germline CDR1 is SEHNR and CDR2 FQNEAQ (reference sequence). Trimming stripped 4 bases from V and 1 base from J, with 13 bases between. Details on this clonotype: Its specificity is unknown.

Study observations and caveats: The study found clones above 20 RNA copies held over 97% of effector molecules and under 1% in naive cells.

Material for sequencing was naive CD8+ T cells from blood, with Jurkat cell RNA spiked in. The subset is: FACS-sorted CD8+CD4-CCR7+CD45RA+ naive T cells. This sequence originates from a human donor in good health. Some libraries in this study had Jurkat cell RNA spiked in. This chain joins TRBV7-9 and TRBJ1-1, with D tentatively TRBD1 (6 bases). This chain's CDR3 is CASSSQGARNTEAFF. CDR3 DNA sequence: TGTGCCAGCAGCTCACAGGGAGCCCGGAACACTGAAGCTTTCTTT.